Listed below are T cell receptor beta chains from one sample, sequenced in a study of blood T cell repertoires in COVID-19. Clones were sequenced by immunoSEQ multiplex PCR, and TCRdb holds only the in-frame ones, with some missing. The table has 140,000 or so clones, around 76% seen once. The sequencing input was peripheral blood. The receptors shown here come from a man aged 55 to 70 with acute or convalescent COVID-19. The CDR3 runs from the conserved cysteine through the conserved F or W. Fields, in order: V gene, clone size, D gene, J gene, CDR3 protein, CDR3 DNA. A D gene is named only where the DNA matches it firmly. Rows may omit the clone size; those that give it use once, few, many or a size class.

TRBV28,.,.,TRBJ2-1,CASSSLGFVRSSYNEQFF,TGTGCCAGCAGTTCGCTCGGGTTTGTGCGAAGCTCCTACAATGAGCAGTTCTTC
TRBV24-1,.,TRBD2,TRBJ2-5,CATSDGTSGRDPTQYF,TGTGCCACCAGTGACGGGACTAGCGGGAGGGACCCGACCCAGTACTTC
TRBV7-8,.,TRBD2,TRBJ2-1,CASSSLAGVRDEQFF,TGTGCCAGCAGCTCCCTAGCGGGAGTAAGGGATGAGCAGTTCTTC
TRBV7-6,.,.,TRBJ2-5,CASSLSAGSSETQYF,TGTGCCAGCAGCTTAAGTGCAGGATCGTCAGAGACCCAGTACTTC
TRBV7-8,.,TRBD1,TRBJ2-5,CASSPRTGWGETQYF,TGTGCCAGCAGCCCCCGGACAGGGTGGGGGGAGACCCAGTACTTC
TRBV15,.,.,TRBJ1-1,CATSRDSTGWAFF,TGTGCCACCAGCAGAGATTCAACAGGGTGGGCTTTCTTT
TRBV29-1,.,TRBD2,TRBJ2-5,CSVALPFTGTSGAETQYF,TGCAGCGTCGCTCTACCTTTCACTGGGACTAGCGGGGCGGAGACCCAGTACTTC
TRBV10-3,.,.,TRBJ1-3,CAISGTQIRHHSGNTIYF,TGTGCCATCAGTGGGACTCAGATCAGACACCACTCTGGAAACACCATATATTTT
TRBV11-3,.,.,TRBJ2-7,CASSLVTQGPYEQYF,TGTGCCAGCAGCTTAGTAACCCAGGGGCCCTACGAGCAGTACTTC
TRBV18,.,.,TRBJ2-6,CASSPPQGFSGANVLTF,TGTGCCAGCTCACCACCTCAGGGGTTCTCTGGGGCCAACGTCCTGACTTTC
TRBV11-3,.,.,TRBJ2-7,CASSLGYRAGEQYF,TGTGCCAGCAGCTTAGGGTACAGGGCCGGCGAGCAGTACTTC
TRBV7-9,few,TRBD1,TRBJ2-1,CASSLGQGKFF,TGTGCCAGCAGCTTAGGACAGGGAAAGTTCTTC
TRBV28,.,TRBD1,TRBJ2-7,CASRGTGGTHEQYF,TGTGCCAGCAGGGGGACAGGGGGGACCCACGAGCAGTACTTC
TRBV6-5,once,TRBD1,TRBJ2-7,CASSSRTGWAGQYF,TGTGCCAGCAGTTCCCGGACAGGGTGGGCAGGGCAGTACTTC
TRBV30,few,TRBD1,TRBJ2-3,CAWSTPGTGHLNTQYF,TGTGCCTGGAGTACCCCCGGGACAGGGCATTTAAATACGCAGTATTTT
TRBV5-1,.,TRBD1,TRBJ2-3,CASSAGAQGARDTQYF,TGCGCCAGCAGCGCCGGGGCACAGGGGGCAAGGGATACGCAGTATTTT
TRBV11-2,.,.,TRBJ2-1,CASSPLTGNNEQFF,TGTGCCAGCAGCCCCCTTACAGGTAACAATGAGCAGTTCTTC
TRBV19,.,.,TRBJ2-4,CASSPTQAKNIQYF,TGTGCCAGTAGTCCGACACAAGCCAAAAACATTCAGTACTTC
TRBV27,once,.,TRBJ1-1,CASTNWGGNTEAFF,TGTGCCAGCACCAATTGGGGGGGGAACACTGAAGCTTTCTTT
TRBV6-5,.,.,TRBJ2-3,CASSYAIAPSTDTQYF,TGTGCCAGCAGTTACGCTATAGCCCCCAGCACAGATACGCAGTATTTT
TRBV30,few,.,TRBJ1-2,CAWSPDRTVYGYTF,TGTGCCTGGAGTCCTGACAGGACGGTCTATGGCTACACCTTC
TRBV5-4,.,TRBD2,TRBJ2-2,CASSFGGGWTGELFF,TGTGCCAGCAGCTTCGGCGGGGGATGGACCGGGGAGCTGTTTTTT
TRBV5-4,.,.,TRBJ1-2,CASSLQGVYGYTF,TGTGCCAGCAGCTTACAGGGAGTGTATGGCTACACCTTC
TRBV11-2,.,.,TRBJ2-7,CASSLGGNQYF,TGTGCCAGCAGCTTAGGAGGGAATCAGTACTTC
TRBV5-5,.,.,TRBJ2-1,CASSLRSRGLSYNEQFF,TGTGCCAGCAGCCTCCGCTCGCGGGGACTCTCCTACAATGAGCAGTTCTTC
TRBV5-4,.,.,TRBJ2-5,CASSSPGGIARETQYF,TGTGCCAGCAGCTCCCCAGGTGGTATAGCGAGAGAGACCCAGTACTTC
TRBV6-1,.,.,TRBJ2-7,CASSEAILGSAYEQYF,TGTGCCAGCAGTGAAGCCATTCTCGGTAGTGCCTACGAGCAGTACTTC
TRBV3-1/TRBV3-2,.,TRBD2,TRBJ2-7,CASSQGLAGFGSYEQYF,TGTGCCAGCAGCCAAGGACTAGCGGGATTTGGCTCCTACGAGCAGTACTTC
TRBV28,.,TRBD2,TRBJ2-1,CASSLAPGTSGNEQFF,TGTGCCAGCAGTTTAGCACCCGGGACTAGCGGCAATGAGCAGTTCTTC
TRBV3-1/TRBV3-2,few,TRBD2,TRBJ2-1,CASSTRTSGSNEQFF,TGTGCCAGCAGCACTCGGACTAGCGGGAGTAATGAGCAGTTCTTC
TRBV30,.,.,TRBJ1-6,CAWGDRLNNSPLHF,TGTGCCTGGGGCGACCGACTCAATAATTCACCCCTCCACTTT
TRBV18,.,.,TRBJ1-3,CASSPPGAGLVNTIYF,TGTGCCAGCTCACCACCGGGGGCAGGTCTGGTAAACACCATATATTTT
TRBV24-1,.,.,TRBJ2-7,CATSDSPRGGWGSYEQYF,TGTGCCACCAGTGACTCACCTAGGGGCGGATGGGGCTCCTACGAGCAGTACTTC
TRBV24-1,.,.,TRBJ2-7,CATSAGITREQYF,TGTGCCACCAGTGCCGGCATTACTAGGGAGCAGTACTTC
TRBV12-3/TRBV12-4,.,.,TRBJ2-1,CASTLGGYNEQFF,TGTGCCAGCACCCTCGGAGGGTACAATGAGCAGTTCTTC
TRBV10-3,few,TRBD2,TRBJ2-1,CAISEGMTSGRTVNEQFF,TGTGCCATCAGTGAGGGTATGACTAGCGGGAGAACGGTCAATGAGCAGTTCTTC
TRBV18,.,.,TRBJ1-4,CASSSQEGRANEKLFF,TGTGCCAGCTCGTCACAGGAGGGAAGAGCTAATGAAAAACTGTTTTTT